Presented here are 30 T cell receptor beta chains from one specimen sequenced in a study of shared clonotypes between healthy human individuals. Profiled with immunoSEQ multiplex PCR; TCRdb holds only in-frame clones, not every one. The table has over a million clones, roughly 74% seen once. Sequencing was done on a sample of memory CD4+ T cells from PBMCs. Documented subset: CD45RA-negative fraction. Receptors originate from a man aged 18-30 years in good health. Some clones in this sample may be carry-over from other donors' samples.

The chain employs TRBV29-1 and TRBJ2-5; 7 bases agree with TRBD2. The CDR3 has 14 residues. J gave up 5 bases and V 2 bases, and 8 bases lay outside the gene matches. From germline, CDR1 is SQVTM and CDR2 ANQGSEA. The CDR3 here is CSVEHAGREETQYF. In DNA, the CDR3 is TGCAGCGTTGAACATGCAGGGCGGGAGGAGACCCAGTACTTC.

V gene TRBV30 combines with J gene TRBJ2-7; no firm D call. V was cut by 1 base and J by 3 bases, with 4 bases left in between. The length of the CDR3 is 11 residues. Germline CDR1 reads GTSNPN; CDR2 reads SVGIG (reference sequence). The CDR3 DNA reads TGTGCCTGGAGTGGGGTCTACGAGCAGTACTTC. This gives the protein CAWSGVYEQYF.

This clone came up once. Since a much larger clone is just one base distant, this may be a read error. CDR3 DNA sequence: TGTGCCAGCAGCCAACCAAACACTGAAGCTTTCTTT. It specifies CASSQPNTEAFF. The chain combines TRBV14 with TRBJ1-1; D not resolved. This CDR3 is built from 12 residues. Germline values: CDR1 SGHDN, CDR2 FVKESK. V lost 2 bases to trimming and J lost 2 bases, with 3 bases between them.

This rearrangement joins TRBV5-4 to TRBJ1-4; D is possibly TRBD1 (6 bases). Trimming took 5 bases from V and 5 from J, leaving 19 bases between them. From germline, CDR1 is SGHNT and CDR2 YYREEE (reference sequence). The CDR3 has 16 residues. CDR3 protein: CASSLTPTGRNEKLFF. The CDR3 bases are TGTGCCAGCAGTTTGACCCCGACAGGCAGGAATGAAAAACTGTTTTTT.

This clone has a single count. This sequence is one base from a far larger clone and is likely a read error. The rearrangement links TRBV29-1 to TRBJ2-1; D unresolved. Germline loops: CDR1 SQVTM, CDR2 ANQGSEA. This CDR3 contains 12 residues. CDR3 DNA sequence: TGCACTGCCCATAGCAGGAACTATGAGCAGTTCTTC. Its protein is CTAHSRNYEQFF.

The chain recombines TRBV18 with TRBJ2-1; 10 nucleotides agree with TRBD2. V shed 5 bases, J shed 0 bases, and the junction held 7 bases outside the gene matches. Germline loops: CDR1 KGHSH, CDR2 LQKENI. The CDR3 extends over 17 amino acids. For the CDR3, the DNA is TGTGCCAGCTCAGCACTAGCGGGGATCGGCTCCTACAATGAGCAGTTCTTC. Translating gives CASSALAGIGSYNEQFF.

In the case of this clone: One end of the junction fails to match germline, which may point to a read error. The chain joins TRBV29-1 to TRBJ2-1, with D hard to call. Per germline, CDR1 SQVTM and CDR2 ANQGSEA. CDR3 length equals 13 residues. The CDR3 sequence is CSVSGDPYNKQFF. The CDR3 nucleotides are TGCAGCGTATCAGGAGACCCATACAATAAGCAGTTCTTC.

This sequence joins TRBV27 and TRBJ2-1, with D tentatively TRBD2 (5 bases). V dropped 5 bases and J dropped 4 bases, with 15 bases sitting between them. Germline-derived CDR1 and CDR2 are MNHEY and SMNVEV (reference sequence). This CDR3 is built from 15 residues. DNA of the CDR3: TGTGCCAGCAGTCCCCCCGGAGGCTCTTACAATGAGCAGTTCTTC. Translating gives CASSPPGGSYNEQFF.

The table lists this clone with a few counts. The rearrangement links TRBV29-1 to TRBJ1-1, with D possibly matching TRBD1 (6 bases). V was trimmed by 6 bases and J by 2 bases, leaving 13 bases between them. The CDR3 loop spans 13 amino acids. Germline V gene sequence: CDR1 SQVTM, CDR2 ANQGSEA. This CDR3 is CSVGNRENTEAFF. In DNA, the CDR3 is TGCAGCGTAGGAAACAGGGAAAACACTGAAGCTTTCTTT.

The table lists this clone with a count of one. The V and J genes are TRBV27 and TRBJ2-7; 9 bases match TRBD2. The CDR3 length is 16 residues. CDR1 MNHEY and CDR2 SMNVEV come from the germline V gene (reference sequence). J gave up 4 bases and V 3 bases, and 10 bases lay outside the gene matches. The CDR3 region is CASSFHFASGVYEQYF. The CDR3 DNA sequence: TGTGCCAGCAGTTTTCATTTTGCTAGCGGGGTGTACGAGCAGTACTTC.

The genes are TRBV5-1 and TRBJ2-2, with 8 bases fitting TRBD1. Germline V gene data show CDR1 as SGHRS and CDR2 as YFSETQ. The ends lost 4 bases at V and 0 bases at J; junction bases unmatched: 5. CDR3 length equals 16 residues. In DNA form, the CDR3 reads TGCGCCAGCAGCCCCGACAGGGGCGCGAACACCGGGGAGCTGTTTTTT. This translates into CASSPDRGANTGELFF. Based on the CDR3 plus reference TRBV5-1 and TRBJ2-2, the full variable domain is KAGVTQTPRYLIKTRGQQVTLSCSPISGHRSVSWYQQTPGQGLQFLFEYFSETQRNKGNFPGRFSGRQFSNSRSEMNVSTLELGDSALYLCASSPDRGANTGELFFGEGSRLTVL.

V is TRBV27 and J is TRBJ2-3; no clear D gene. The CDR3 sequence is 16 residues long. V was cut by 4 bases and J by 3 bases, with 17 bases left in between. The germline V gene encodes CDR1 MNHEY and CDR2 SMNVEV (reference sequence). The CDR3 loop is CASSSPRDFGTDTQYF. In DNA, the CDR3 is TGTGCCAGCAGTTCACCCCGCGACTTTGGGACAGATACGCAGTATTTT.

This chain connects TRBV5-1 to TRBJ1-2; D gene unclear. Germline V gene data show CDR1 as SGHRS and CDR2 as YFSETQ. This CDR3 region has 14 residues. Trimming removed 0 bases from V and 4 bases from J, with 10 bases in between. The CDR3 nucleotides are TGCGCCAGCAGCTTGGATCCACGACCCTATGGCTACACCTTC. Translation: CASSLDPRPYGYTF.

The gene calls are TRBV7-2 and TRBJ2-3, with 8 bases identical to TRBD2. The length of the CDR3 is 16 residues. The V gene's germline CDR1 is SGHTA and CDR2 FQGNSA. The V gene end was trimmed by 5 bases and the J gene end by 0 bases; junction bases not matched to a gene: 7. In nucleotides, the CDR3 is TGTGCCAGCAGCCCTAGACTAGCGACCAGCACAGATACGCAGTATTTT. Translation: CASSPRLATSTDTQYF.

The CDR3: CASSVDGFSYEQYF. DNA for the CDR3: TGTGCCAGCAGTGTGGACGGCTTCTCCTACGAGCAGTACTTC. V and J are TRBV6-1 and TRBJ2-7, with unresolved D. The CDR3 loop spans 14 amino acids. The germline V gene has CDR1 MNHNS and CDR2 SASEGT. V lost 4 bases and J 0 bases, leaving 10 bases between the germline ends.

This sequence joins TRBV19 and TRBJ2-1; TRBD2 matches at 13 bases. CDR1 is LNHDA and CDR2 is SQIVND in the germline V gene (reference sequence). This CDR3 is 16 amino acids long. V dropped 7 bases and J dropped 8; count of bases not matched to a gene: 11. The CDR3 DNA reads as TGTGCCAGTAACCCCTCGGGACTAGCGGGAACCTATGAGCAGTTCTTC. This codes for CASNPSGLAGTYEQFF. Combining the CDR3 with reference TRBV19 and TRBJ2-1 gives the whole variable domain DGGITQSPKYLFRKEGQNVTLSCEQNLNHDAMYWYRQDPGQGLRLIYYSQIVNDFQKGDIAEGYSVSREKKESFPLTVTSAQKNPTAFYLCASNPSGLAGTYEQFFGPGTRLTVL.

This chain joins TRBV2 and TRBJ2-3; 14 bases are a match to TRBD2. V trimming: 7 bases; J trimming: 4 bases; junction bases outside the gene matches: 13. CDR3 size: 18 residues. Per the germline V gene, CDR1 is SNHLY and CDR2 is FYNNEI. The CDR3 coding sequence is TGTGCCAGCATAGCGACTAGCGGGAGGGCCCTCTATCCAGATACGCAGTATTTT. As protein: CASIATSGRALYPDTQYF.

The rearrangement joins TRBV11-2 to TRBJ1-3, with no clear D. From germline, CDR1 is SGHAT and CDR2 FQNNGV. The CDR3 is made up of 18 amino acids. V was cut by 3 bases and J by 0 bases, with 18 bases left in between. CDR3 loop: CASSFSYIKRSSGNTIYF. Here the CDR3 DNA reads TGTGCCAGCAGCTTTAGCTACATAAAACGGAGCTCTGGAAACACCATATATTTT.

This clone was recorded once. The V gene is TRBV29-1, the J gene TRBJ2-5, with 7 bases fitting TRBD1. Germline CDR1 reads SQVTM; CDR2 reads ANQGSEA. The V segment lost 0 bases and the J segment 5 bases; nucleotides outside the gene matches: 15. The CDR3 extends over 17 amino acids. DNA for the CDR3: TGCAGCGTTGAAGATAGGAAGCGGACAGGTGATAGGGAGACCCAGTACTTC. It specifies CSVEDRKRTGDRETQYF.

V is TRBV5-6 and J is TRBJ2-4; D is perhaps TRBD1 or TRBD2 (6 bases each). Looked up from germline, CDR1 is SGHDT and CDR2 is YYEEEE. There are 13 residues in the CDR3. V dropped 4 bases and J dropped 7 bases, with 12 bases sitting between them. The CDR3 sequence: CASSKGGRNIQYF. The DNA for the CDR3 is TGTGCCAGCAGCAAAGGGGGGAGGAACATTCAGTACTTC.

This clone was seen only once. This chain links TRBV7-9 with TRBJ2-7; D not resolved. With 0 bases removed from V and 2 bases from J, the gap between germline ends came to 8 bases. Germline CDR1 and CDR2: SEHNR and FQNEAQ (reference sequence). The CDR3 is 14 amino acids. The CDR3 sequence: CASSLAAVTYEQYF. CDR3 DNA sequence: TGTGCCAGCAGCTTAGCAGCAGTGACCTACGAGCAGTACTTC.

The rearrangement uses TRBV5-3 and TRBJ1-2, with a possible D match to TRBD1 (5 bases). TRBV5-3 falls under the ORF class, with uncertain function. The length of the CDR3 is 13 residues. V was pared by 4 bases and J by 2 bases, with 9 bases between. The CDR3 DNA sequence: TGTGCCAGAAGCCGAGACAGAAACTATGGCTACACCTTC. Encoded protein: CARSRDRNYGYTF.

The chain links TRBV30 to TRBJ1-5, with TRBD1 as a possible D gene (5 bases). Between the trimmed V and J ends, which lost 3 bases and 3 bases, there was a span of 9 bases. Germline V CDR1 and CDR2: GTSNPN, SVGIG (reference sequence). The CDR3 consists of 13 residues. The CDR3 DNA sequence: TGTGCCTGGAGCCGACAGTACAATCAGCCCCAGCATTTT. Translating it yields CAWSRQYNQPQHF. The complete variable domain, with remaining parts taken from reference TRBV30 and TRBJ1-5, reads SQTIHQWPATLVQPVGSPLSLECTVEGTSNPNLYWYRQAAGRGLQLLFYSVGIGQISSEVPQNLSASRPQDRQFILSSKKLLLSDSGFYLCAWSRQYNQPQHFGDGTRLSIL.

This chain links TRBV4-2 with TRBJ2-1; the D is unclear. Germline CDR1 and CDR2: LGHNA and YNFKEQ. The CDR3 loop spans 14 amino acids. Trimming took off 6 bases at V and 2 bases at J, with 11 bases between the two ends. CDR3 residues: CASREYRAYNEQFF. The CDR3 DNA reads as TGTGCCAGCAGGGAATATAGGGCCTACAATGAGCAGTTCTTC.

This chain joins TRBV30 and TRBJ1-3; D unresolved. Germline CDR1 GTSNPN, CDR2 SVGIG (reference sequence). V lost 3 bases, J lost 0 bases, and 6 bases lay in between. The CDR3 extends over 13 amino acids. This chain's CDR3 is CAWRHRSGNTIYF. For the CDR3, the DNA is TGTGCCTGGAGGCATCGCTCTGGAAACACCATATATTTT.

The V gene is TRBV5-4, the J gene TRBJ2-3; 7 bases align to TRBD2. The CDR3 totals 14 residues. Germline V gives CDR1 SGHNT, CDR2 YYREEE (reference sequence). With 4 bases clipped from V and 1 base from J, the junction kept 3 bases outside the gene matches. Written as DNA, the CDR3 is TGTGCCAGCAGCCAGCGGGATGGCACAGATACGCAGTATTTT. Its translation: CASSQRDGTDTQYF.

This sequence joins TRBV5-6 and TRBJ2-1; D is undetermined. The CDR3 is 13 residues long. Germline CDR1 reads SGHDT; CDR2 reads YYEEEE. V was shortened by 2 bases and J by 6 bases, with 9 bases between the two germline ends. The CDR3 region has the DNA TGTGCCAGCAGCTTTGGTCTAGTCAATGAGCAGTTCTTC. Its protein is CASSFGLVNEQFF.

V usage is TRBV4-2 and J usage is TRBJ2-3; 7 nucleotides align to TRBD2. The junction had 8 bases not matched to a gene; V was cut back by 2 bases and J by 3 bases. The CDR3 has 16 amino acids. CDR1 and CDR2 from the germline V gene are LGHNA and YNFKEQ. In DNA, the CDR3 is TGTGCCAGCAGCCAAAACGGGAGGAAGGGGACAGATACGCAGTATTTT. Protein: CASSQNGRKGTDTQYF.

This clone appeared a few times. The gene calls are TRBV7-6 and TRBJ2-5; no clear D gene. Trimming shortened V by 5 bases and J by 5 bases, and 9 bases separated the two germline ends. Germline-derived CDR1 and CDR2 are SGHVS and FNYEAQ. The CDR3 runs 12 residues. DNA of the CDR3: TGTGCCAGCAGCCACGTCCAGGAGACCCAGTACTTC. Translated, it gives CASSHVQETQYF. The variable domain in full, completed from reference TRBV7-6 and TRBJ2-5, reads GAGVSQSPRYKVTKRGQDVALRCDPISGHVSLYWYRQALGQGPEFLTYFNYEAQQDKSGLPNDRFSAERPEGSISTLTIQRTEQRDSAMYRCASSHVQETQYFGPGTRLLVL.

This clone was observed a handful of times. Other nucleotide sequences in the sample specify the same CDR3. The rearrangement links TRBV20-1 to TRBJ2-3; D not resolved. V gave up 1 base and J gave up 6 bases, with 5 bases separating them. The CDR3 is made up of 11 amino acids. Germline CDR1 reads DFQATT; CDR2 reads SNEGSKA (reference sequence). The CDR3 DNA reads TGCAGTGCTAGAGTGGGGGATACGCAGTATTTT. Protein: CSARVGDTQYF.